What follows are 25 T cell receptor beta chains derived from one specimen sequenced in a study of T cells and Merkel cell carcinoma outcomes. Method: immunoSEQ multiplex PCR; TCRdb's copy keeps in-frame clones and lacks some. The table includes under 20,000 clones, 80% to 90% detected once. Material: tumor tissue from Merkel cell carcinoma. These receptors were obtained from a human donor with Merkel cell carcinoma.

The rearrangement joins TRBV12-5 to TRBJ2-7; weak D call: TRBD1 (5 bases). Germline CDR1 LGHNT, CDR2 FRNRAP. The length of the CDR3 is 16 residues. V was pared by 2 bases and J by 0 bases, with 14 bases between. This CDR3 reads CASGLTPTTGSYEQYF. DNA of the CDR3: TGTGCTAGTGGTTTGACCCCAACTACAGGCTCCTACGAGCAGTACTTC.

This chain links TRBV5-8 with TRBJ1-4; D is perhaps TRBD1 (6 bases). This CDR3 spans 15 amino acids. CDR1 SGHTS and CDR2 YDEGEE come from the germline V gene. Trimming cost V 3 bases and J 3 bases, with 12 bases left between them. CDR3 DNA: TGTGCCAGCAGCTCACCCTGGGGGCCTAATGAAAAACTGTTTTTT. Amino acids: CASSSPWGPNEKLFF.

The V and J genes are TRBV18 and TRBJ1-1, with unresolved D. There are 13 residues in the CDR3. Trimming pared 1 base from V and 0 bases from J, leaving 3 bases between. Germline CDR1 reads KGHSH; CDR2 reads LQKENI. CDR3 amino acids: CASSPRMNTEAFF. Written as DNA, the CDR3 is TGTGCCAGCTCACCACGTATGAACACTGAAGCTTTCTTT.

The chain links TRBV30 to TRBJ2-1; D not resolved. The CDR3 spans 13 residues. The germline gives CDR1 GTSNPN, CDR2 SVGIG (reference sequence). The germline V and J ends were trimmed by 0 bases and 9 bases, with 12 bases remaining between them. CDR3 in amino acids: CAWSVVAQGEQFF. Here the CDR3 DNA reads TGTGCCTGGAGTGTGGTAGCTCAAGGTGAGCAGTTCTTC.

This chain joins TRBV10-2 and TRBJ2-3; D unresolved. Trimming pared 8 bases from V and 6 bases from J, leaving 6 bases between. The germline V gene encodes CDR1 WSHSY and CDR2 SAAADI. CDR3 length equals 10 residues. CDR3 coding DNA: TGCGCCAGCGGCCCCGATACGCAGTATTTT. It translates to CASGPDTQYF.

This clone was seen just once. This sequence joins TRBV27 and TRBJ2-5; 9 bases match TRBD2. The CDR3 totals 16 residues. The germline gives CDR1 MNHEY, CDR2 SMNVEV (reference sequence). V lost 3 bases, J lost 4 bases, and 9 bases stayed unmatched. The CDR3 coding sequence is TGTGCCAGCAGTTTCGGGCTAGCGGGAAACGCAGAGACCCAGTACTTC. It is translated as CASSFGLAGNAETQYF.

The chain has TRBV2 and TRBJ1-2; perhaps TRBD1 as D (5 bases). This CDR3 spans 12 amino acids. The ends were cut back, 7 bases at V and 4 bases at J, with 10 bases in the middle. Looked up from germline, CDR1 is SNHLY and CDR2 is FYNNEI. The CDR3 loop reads CASTGEGYGYTF. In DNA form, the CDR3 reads TGTGCCAGCACGGGGGAGGGCTATGGCTACACCTTC.

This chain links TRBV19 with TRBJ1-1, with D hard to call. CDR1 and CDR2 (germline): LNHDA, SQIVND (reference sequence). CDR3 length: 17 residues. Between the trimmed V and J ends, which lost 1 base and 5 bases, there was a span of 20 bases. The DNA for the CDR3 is TGTGCCAGTAGTATAGTTGGCCAGCCAATGTTCGGGACTGAAGCTTTCTTT. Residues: CASSIVGQPMFGTEAFF. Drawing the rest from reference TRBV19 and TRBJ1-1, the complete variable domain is DGGITQSPKYLFRKEGQNVTLSCEQNLNHDAMYWYRQDPGQGLRLIYYSQIVNDFQKGDIAEGYSVSREKKESFPLTVTSAQKNPTAFYLCASSIVGQPMFGTEAFFGQGTRLTVV.

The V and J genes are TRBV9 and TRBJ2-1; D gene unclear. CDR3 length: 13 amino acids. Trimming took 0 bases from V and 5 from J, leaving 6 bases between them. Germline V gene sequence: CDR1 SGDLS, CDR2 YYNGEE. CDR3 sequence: CASSVEGDNEQFF. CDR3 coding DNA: TGTGCCAGCAGCGTAGAAGGAGACAATGAGCAGTTCTTC.

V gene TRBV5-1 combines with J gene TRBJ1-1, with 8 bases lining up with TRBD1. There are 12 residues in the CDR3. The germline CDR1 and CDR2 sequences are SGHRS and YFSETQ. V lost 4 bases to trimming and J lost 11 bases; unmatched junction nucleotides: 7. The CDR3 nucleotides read TGCGCCAGCAGCCCTGACAGGGGCGAGGCTTTCTTT. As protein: CASSPDRGEAFF.

The CDR3 reads CASSESFPGTQYF. The CDR3, as DNA: TGCGCCAGCAGTGAGTCTTTTCCCGGGACCCAGTACTTC. The V and J genes are TRBV10-1 and TRBJ2-5; D ambiguous. V was cut by 0 bases and J by 7 bases, with 9 bases left in between. The CDR3 extends over 13 amino acids. CDR1 is WNHNN and CDR2 is SYGVQD in the germline V gene (reference sequence).

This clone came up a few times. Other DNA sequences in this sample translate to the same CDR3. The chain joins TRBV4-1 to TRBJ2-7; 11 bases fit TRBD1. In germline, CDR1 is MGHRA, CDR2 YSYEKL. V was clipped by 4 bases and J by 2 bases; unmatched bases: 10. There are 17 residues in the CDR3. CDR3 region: CASSLQLGTGGPYEQYF. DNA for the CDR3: TGCGCCAGCAGCCTACAATTAGGGACAGGGGGACCCTACGAGCAGTACTTC.

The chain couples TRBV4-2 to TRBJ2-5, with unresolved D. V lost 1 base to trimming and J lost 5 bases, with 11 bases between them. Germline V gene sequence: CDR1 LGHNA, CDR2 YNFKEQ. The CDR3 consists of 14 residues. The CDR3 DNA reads TGTGCCAGCAGCCAAGGCGGATTGGGGGAGACCCAGTACTTC. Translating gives CASSQGGLGETQYF.

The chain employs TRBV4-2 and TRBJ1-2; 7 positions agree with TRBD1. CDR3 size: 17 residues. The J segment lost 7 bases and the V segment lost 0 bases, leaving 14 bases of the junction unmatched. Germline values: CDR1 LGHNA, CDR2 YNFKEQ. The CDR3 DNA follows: TGTGCCAGCAGCCAAGATTTGAGTCTCGGGACAGTGGGTGGCTACACCTTC. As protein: CASSQDLSLGTVGGYTF.

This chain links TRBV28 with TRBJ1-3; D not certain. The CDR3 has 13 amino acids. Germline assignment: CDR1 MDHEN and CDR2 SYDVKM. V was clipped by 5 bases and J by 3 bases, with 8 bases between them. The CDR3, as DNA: TGTGCCAGCAGTAGGCAGATTGGAAACACCATATATTTT. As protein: CASSRQIGNTIYF.

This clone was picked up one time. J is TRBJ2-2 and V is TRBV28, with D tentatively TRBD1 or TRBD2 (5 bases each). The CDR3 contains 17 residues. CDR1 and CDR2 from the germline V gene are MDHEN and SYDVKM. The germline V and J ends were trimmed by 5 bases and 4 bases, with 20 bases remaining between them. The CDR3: CASSIIGRGSSTGELFF. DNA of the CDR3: TGTGCCAGCAGTATCATTGGCCGGGGCTCGAGCACCGGGGAGCTGTTTTTT. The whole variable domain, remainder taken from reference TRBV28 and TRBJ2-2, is DVKVTQSSRYLVKRTGEKVFLECVQDMDHENMFWYRQDPGLGLRLIYFSYDVKMKEKGDIPEGYSVSREKKERFSLILESASTNQTSMYLCASSIIGRGSSTGELFFGEGSRLTVL.

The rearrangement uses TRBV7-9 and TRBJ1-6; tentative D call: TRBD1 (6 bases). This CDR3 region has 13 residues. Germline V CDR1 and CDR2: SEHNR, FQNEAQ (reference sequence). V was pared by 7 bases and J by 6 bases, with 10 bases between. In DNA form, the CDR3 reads TGTGCCAGCATGAACAGGGTTAATTCACCCCTCCACTTT. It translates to CASMNRVNSPLHF. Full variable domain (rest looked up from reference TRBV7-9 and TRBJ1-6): DTGVSQNPRHKITKRGQNVTFRCDPISEHNRLYWYRQTLGQGPEFLTYFQNEAQLEKSRLLSDRFSAERPKGSFSTLEIQRTEQGDSAMYLCASMNRVNSPLHFGNGTRLTVT.

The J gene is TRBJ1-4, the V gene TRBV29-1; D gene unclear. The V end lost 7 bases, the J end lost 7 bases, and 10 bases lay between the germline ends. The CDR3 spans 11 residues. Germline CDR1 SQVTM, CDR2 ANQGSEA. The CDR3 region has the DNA TGCAGCGCCGGCCTGAGTGAAAAACTGTTTTTT. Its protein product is CSAGLSEKLFF.

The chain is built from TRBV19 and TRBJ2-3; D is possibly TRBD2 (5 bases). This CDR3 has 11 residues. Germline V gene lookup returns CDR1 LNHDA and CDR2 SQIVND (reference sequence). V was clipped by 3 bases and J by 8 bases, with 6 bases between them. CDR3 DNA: TGTGCCAGTAGTATGGGGAGTACGCAGTATTTT. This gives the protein CASSMGSTQYF. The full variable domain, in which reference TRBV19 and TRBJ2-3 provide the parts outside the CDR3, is DGGITQSPKYLFRKEGQNVTLSCEQNLNHDAMYWYRQDPGQGLRLIYYSQIVNDFQKGDIAEGYSVSREKKESFPLTVTSAQKNPTAFYLCASSMGSTQYFGPGTRLTVL.

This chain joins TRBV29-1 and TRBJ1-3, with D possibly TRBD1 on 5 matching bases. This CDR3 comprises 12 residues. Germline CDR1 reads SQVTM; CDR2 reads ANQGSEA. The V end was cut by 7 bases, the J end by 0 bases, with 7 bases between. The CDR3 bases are TGCAGCGGGGGCGACTCTGGAAACACCATATATTTT. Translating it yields CSGGDSGNTIYF.

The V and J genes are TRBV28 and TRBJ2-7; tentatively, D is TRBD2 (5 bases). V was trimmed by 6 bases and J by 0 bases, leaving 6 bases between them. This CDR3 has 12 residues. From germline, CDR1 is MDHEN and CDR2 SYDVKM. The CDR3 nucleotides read TGTGCCAGCAGGGGGAGCTCCTACGAGCAGTACTTC. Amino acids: CASRGSSYEQYF.

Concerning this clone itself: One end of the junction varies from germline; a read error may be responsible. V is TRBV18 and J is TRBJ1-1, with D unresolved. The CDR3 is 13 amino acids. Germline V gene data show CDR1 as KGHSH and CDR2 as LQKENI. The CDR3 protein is CANSPIQDGEAFF. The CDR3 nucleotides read TGTGCCAACTCACCGATTCAGGACGGGGAAGCTTTCTTT.

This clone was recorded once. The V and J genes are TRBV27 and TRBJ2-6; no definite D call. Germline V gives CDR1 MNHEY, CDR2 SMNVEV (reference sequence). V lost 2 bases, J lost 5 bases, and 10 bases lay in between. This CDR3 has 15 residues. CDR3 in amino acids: CASSLLAARANVLTF. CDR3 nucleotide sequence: TGTGCCAGCAGTTTACTCGCCGCTAGGGCCAACGTCCTGACTTTC.

DNA for the CDR3: TGTGCCAGCAGCTTCAGGGACGGATACACAGATACGCAGTATTTT. Translated, it gives CASSFRDGYTDTQYF. The chain carries TRBV11-2 and TRBJ2-3; D assignment may be TRBD1 or TRBD2 (5 bases each). V lost 3 bases and J 2 bases, leaving 12 bases between the germline ends. This CDR3 region has 15 residues. In germline, CDR1 is SGHAT, CDR2 FQNNGV. Full variable domain (rest looked up from reference TRBV11-2 and TRBJ2-3): EAGVAQSPRYKIIEKRQSVAFWCNPISGHATLYWYQQILGQGPKLLIQFQNNGVVDDSQLPKDRFSAERLKGVDSTLKIQPAKLEDSAVYLCASSFRDGYTDTQYFGPGTRLTVL.

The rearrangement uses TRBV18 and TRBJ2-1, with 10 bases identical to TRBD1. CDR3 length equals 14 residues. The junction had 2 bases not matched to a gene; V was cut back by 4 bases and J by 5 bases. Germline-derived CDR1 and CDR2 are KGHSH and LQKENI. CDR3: CASSRGTGDNEQFF. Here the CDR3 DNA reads TGTGCCAGCTCACGTGGGACAGGGGACAATGAGCAGTTCTTC.